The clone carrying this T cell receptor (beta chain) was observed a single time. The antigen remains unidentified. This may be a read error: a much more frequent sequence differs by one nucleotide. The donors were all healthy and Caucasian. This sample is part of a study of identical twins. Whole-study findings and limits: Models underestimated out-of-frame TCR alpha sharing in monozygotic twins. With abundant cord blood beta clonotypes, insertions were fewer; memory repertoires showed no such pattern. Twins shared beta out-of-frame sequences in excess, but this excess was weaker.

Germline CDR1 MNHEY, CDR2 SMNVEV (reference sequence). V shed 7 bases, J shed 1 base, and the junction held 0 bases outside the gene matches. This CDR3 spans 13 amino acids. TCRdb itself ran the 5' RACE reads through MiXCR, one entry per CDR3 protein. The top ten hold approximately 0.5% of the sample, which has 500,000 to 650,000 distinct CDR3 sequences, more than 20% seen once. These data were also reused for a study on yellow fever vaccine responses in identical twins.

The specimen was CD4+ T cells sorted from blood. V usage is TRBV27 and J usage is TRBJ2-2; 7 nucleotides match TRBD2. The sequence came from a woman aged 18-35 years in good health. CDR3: CASKRGNTGELFF. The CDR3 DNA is TGTGCCAGCAAGCGGGGGAACACCGGGGAGCTGTTTTTT.